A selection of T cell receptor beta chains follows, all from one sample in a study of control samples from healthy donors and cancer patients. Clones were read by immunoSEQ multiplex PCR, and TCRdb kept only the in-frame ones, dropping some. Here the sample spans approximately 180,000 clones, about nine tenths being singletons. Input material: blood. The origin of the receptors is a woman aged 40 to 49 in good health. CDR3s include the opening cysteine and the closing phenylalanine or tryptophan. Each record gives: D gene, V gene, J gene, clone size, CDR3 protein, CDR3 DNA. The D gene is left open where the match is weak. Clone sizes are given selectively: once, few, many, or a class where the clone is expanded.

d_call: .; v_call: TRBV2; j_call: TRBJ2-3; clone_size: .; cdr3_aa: CASSARVWGDTQYF; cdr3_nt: TGTGCCAGCAGTGCCCGGGTATGGGGGGATACGCAGTATTTT
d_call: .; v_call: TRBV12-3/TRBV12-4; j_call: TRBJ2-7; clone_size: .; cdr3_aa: CASSTGRNYEQYF; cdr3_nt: TGTGCCAGCAGTACGGGACGGAACTACGAGCAGTACTTC
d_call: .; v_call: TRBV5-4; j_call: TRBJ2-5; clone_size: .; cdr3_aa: CASSETGRSWETQYF; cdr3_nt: TGTGCCAGCAGCGAGACAGGGAGGAGTTGGGAGACCCAGTACTTC
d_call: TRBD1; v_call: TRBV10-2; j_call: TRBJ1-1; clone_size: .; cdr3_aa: CASSFDRGNTEAFF; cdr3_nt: TGCGCCAGCAGTTTCGACAGGGGGAACACTGAAGCTTTCTTT
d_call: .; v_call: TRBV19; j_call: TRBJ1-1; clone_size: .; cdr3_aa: CASNQITTGITEAFF; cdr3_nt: TGTGCCAGTAACCAGATAACTACAGGGATCACTGAAGCTTTCTTT
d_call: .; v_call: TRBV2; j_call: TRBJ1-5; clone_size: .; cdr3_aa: CASSEFRQGTQPQHF; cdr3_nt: TGTGCCAGCAGTGAGTTCCGCCAGGGGACCCAGCCCCAGCATTTT
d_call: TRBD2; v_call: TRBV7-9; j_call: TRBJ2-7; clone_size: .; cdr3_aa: CASSSRTSGGHSPYYEQYF; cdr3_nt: TGTGCCAGCAGCTCCCGGACTAGCGGGGGCCATTCGCCTTACTACGAGCAGTACTTC
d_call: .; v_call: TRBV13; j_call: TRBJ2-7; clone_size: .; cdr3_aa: CASSGGTAYEQYF; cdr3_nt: TGTGCCAGCAGCGGAGGGACAGCCTACGAGCAGTACTTC
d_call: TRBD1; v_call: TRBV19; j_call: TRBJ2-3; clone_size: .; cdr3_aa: CASSPGQGASTDTQYF; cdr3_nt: TGTGCCAGCTCTCCGGGACAGGGGGCTAGCACAGATACGCAGTATTTT
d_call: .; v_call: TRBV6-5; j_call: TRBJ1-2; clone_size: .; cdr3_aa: CASSLGTVYGYTF; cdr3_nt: TGTGCCAGCAGTCTCGGGACGGTCTATGGCTACACCTTC
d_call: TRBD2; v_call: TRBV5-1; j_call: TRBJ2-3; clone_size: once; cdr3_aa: CASSPGGPTDTQYF; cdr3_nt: TGCGCCAGCAGCCCGGGGGGGCCCACAGATACGCAGTATTTT
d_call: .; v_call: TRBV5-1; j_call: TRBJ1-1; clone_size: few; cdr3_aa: CASSLVSAGEAFF; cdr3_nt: TGCGCCAGCAGCTTGGTTTCGGCGGGGGAAGCTTTCTTT
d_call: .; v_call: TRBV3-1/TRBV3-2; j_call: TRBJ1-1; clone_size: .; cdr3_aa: CASSHLGGGNTEAFF; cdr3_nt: TGTGCCAGCAGCCACTTAGGGGGGGGGAACACTGAAGCTTTCTTT
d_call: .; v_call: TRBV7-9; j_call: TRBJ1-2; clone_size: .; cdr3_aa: CASSRQSLYGYTF; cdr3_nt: TGTGCCAGCAGCCGACAGAGTTTGTATGGCTACACCTTC
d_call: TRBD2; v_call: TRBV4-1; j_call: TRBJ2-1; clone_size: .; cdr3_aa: CASSQGTSGDNEQFF; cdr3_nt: TGCGCCAGCAGCCAAGGGACTAGCGGCGACAATGAGCAGTTCTTC
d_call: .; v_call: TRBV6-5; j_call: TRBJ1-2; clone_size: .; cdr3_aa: CASSYSIAVDGYTF; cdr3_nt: TGTGCCAGCAGTTACTCCATAGCAGTGGATGGCTACACCTTC
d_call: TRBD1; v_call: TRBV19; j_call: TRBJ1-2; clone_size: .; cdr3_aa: CATNPTGGGYGYTF; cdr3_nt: TGTGCCACTAACCCGACAGGGGGCGGCTATGGCTACACCTTC
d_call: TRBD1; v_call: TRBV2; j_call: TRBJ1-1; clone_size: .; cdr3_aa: CASMLQGVNTEAFF; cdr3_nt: TGTGCCAGCATGTTGCAGGGGGTGAACACTGAAGCTTTCTTT
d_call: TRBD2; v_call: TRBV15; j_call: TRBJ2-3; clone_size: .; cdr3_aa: CATSRVAGVTDTQYF; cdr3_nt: TGTGCCACCAGCAGAGTAGCGGGAGTCACAGATACGCAGTATTTT
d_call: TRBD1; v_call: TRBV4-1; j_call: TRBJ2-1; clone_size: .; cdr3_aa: CASSHATLPGQGAYNEQFF; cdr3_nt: TGCGCCAGCAGCCACGCTACACTTCCGGGACAGGGGGCGTACAATGAGCAGTTCTTC
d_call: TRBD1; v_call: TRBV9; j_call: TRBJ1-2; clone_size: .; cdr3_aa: CASSPGQGVYGYTF; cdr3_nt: TGTGCCAGCAGCCCAGGACAGGGGGTATATGGCTACACCTTC
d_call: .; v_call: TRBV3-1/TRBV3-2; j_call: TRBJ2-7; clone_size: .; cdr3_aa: CASSKTGRDEQYF; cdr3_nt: TGTGCCAGCAGCAAGACAGGGAGGGACGAGCAGTACTTC
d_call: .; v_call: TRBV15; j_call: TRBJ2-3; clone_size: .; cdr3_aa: CATSRGSPTDTQYF; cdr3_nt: TGTGCCACCAGCAGGGGTAGCCCCACAGATACGCAGTATTTT
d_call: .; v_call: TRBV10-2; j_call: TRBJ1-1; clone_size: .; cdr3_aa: CASSEMVAEAFF; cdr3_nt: TGCGCCAGCAGTGAGATGGTCGCTGAAGCTTTCTTT